This TCR beta chain was recorded in a study of blood T cell repertoires in COVID-19. Study-level information: The United States, Italy and Spain were the sources of the acute and convalescent COVID-19 samples. Sources were T cells, B-cell-depleted T cells, or PBMCs; the material itself was cDNA or gDNA.

This CDR3 is 15 amino acids long. Per the germline V gene, CDR1 is SGHDT and CDR2 is YYEEEE. V gave up 3 bases and J gave up 5 bases, with 17 bases separating them. How the authors handled the data: Amplified reference gene primers provided the basis for estimating nucleated cell counts. Sequencing used immunoSEQ multiplex PCR; TCRdb keeps in-frame clones, though not all of them. V and J calls and clone size are copied from that table; D and trimming were computed from the DNA. This table holds 160,000 or so clones, 65% to 90% found once. This receptor was obtained from a human donor in a cohort sampled during active COVID-19. The chain is built from TRBV5-6 and TRBJ2-5, with a weak D call TRBD2 (7 bases). The specimen was peripheral blood. CDR3 nucleotide sequence: TGTGCCAGCAGCTCCTGGGGGGGCGCCCAGGAGACCCAGTACTTC. This sequence encodes CASSSWGGAQETQYF.